This T cell receptor (beta chain) was recorded in a study of cytomegalovirus exposure and HLA in healthy donors. Background on the study: Of about 390 genotyped donors, 81% grouped in the Caucasian-associated ancestry cluster. Study-wide findings and caveats: Several V segments, TRBV6-2 and TRBV6-3 among them, could not be told apart and were dropped. Later analysis showed most CMV-associated TCR beta chains appearing HLA-restricted.

The CDR3 runs to 16 residues. V was trimmed by 0 bases and J by 12 bases, leaving 23 bases between them. In germline, CDR1 is SGHTA, CDR2 FQGTGA. Concerning this clone: The antigen remains unidentified.

Vbeta (60) and Jbeta (13) primers were used in the PCR. Clones were read by immunoSEQ multiplex PCR, and TCRdb kept only the in-frame ones, dropping some. The table includes over 140,000 clones, approximately 84% detected once. The receptor was isolated from a man aged 25 to 40 in good health and CMV-seropositive. The sample consisted of PBMCs. The V gene is TRBV7-3, the J gene TRBJ1-1; D is possibly TRBD1 (5 bases). The CDR3 loop reads CASSLTSSGRGESTFF. CDR3 nucleotide sequence: TGTGCCAGCAGCTTAACGTCTTCGGGGCGCGGGGAGTCGACTTTCTTT.